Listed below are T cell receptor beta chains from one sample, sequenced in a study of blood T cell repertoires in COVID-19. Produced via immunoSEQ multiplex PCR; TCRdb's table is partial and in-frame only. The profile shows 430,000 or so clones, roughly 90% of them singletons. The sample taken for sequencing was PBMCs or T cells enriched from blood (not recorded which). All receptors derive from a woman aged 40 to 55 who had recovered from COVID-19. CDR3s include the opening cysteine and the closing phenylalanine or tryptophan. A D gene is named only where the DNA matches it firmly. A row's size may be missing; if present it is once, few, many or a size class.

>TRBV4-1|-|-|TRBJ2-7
TGCGCCAGCAGCCACCCAAAAGGCGGGCTATCCTACGAGCAGTACTTC
CASSHPKGGLSYEQYF
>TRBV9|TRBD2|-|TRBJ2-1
TGTGCCAGCAGCGCCTCCGGGACTAGCGGCAATGAGCAGTTCTTC
CASSASGTSGNEQFF
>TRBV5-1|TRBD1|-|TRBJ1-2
TGCGCCAGCAGCTTGGCCGGGACAGGGGTTCGGTATGGCTACACCTTC
CASSLAGTGVRYGYTF
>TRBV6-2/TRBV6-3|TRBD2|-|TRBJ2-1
TGTGCCAGCAGTTCCTCCTCTAGCGGGAGGTACAATGAGCAGTTCTTC
CASSSSSSGRYNEQFF
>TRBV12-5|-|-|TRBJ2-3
TGTGCTAGTGGTTTGGGGAACAGGGTTAGCACAGATACGCAGTATTTT
CASGLGNRVSTDTQYF
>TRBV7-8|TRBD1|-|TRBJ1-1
TGTGCCAGCACCGAGGCGACAGGGCGAGAGGGTACTGAAGCTTTCTTT
CASTEATGREGTEAFF
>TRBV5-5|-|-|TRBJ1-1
TGTGCCAGCAGCCCCCGTATTCTGAACACTGAAGCTTTCTTT
CASSPRILNTEAFF
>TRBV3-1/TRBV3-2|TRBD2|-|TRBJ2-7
TGTGCCAGCAGTATAGCGGGAGTTCTCGAGCAGTACTTC
CASSIAGVLEQYF
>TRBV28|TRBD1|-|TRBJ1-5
TGTGCCAGCAGTTCACCGGACAGGGGAGGCAATCAGCCCCAGCATTTT
CASSSPDRGGNQPQHF
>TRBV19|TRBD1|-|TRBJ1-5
TGTGCCAGTAGTCCCACCACAGGGGTCAATCAGCCCCAGCATTTT
CASSPTTGVNQPQHF
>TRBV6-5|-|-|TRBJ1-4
TGTGCCAGCAATAAGTACCGGGAACCTAATGAAAAACTGTTTTTT
CASNKYREPNEKLFF
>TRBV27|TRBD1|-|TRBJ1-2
TGTGCCAGCAGCCTCCAGGGGGCTCGTGATGGCTACACCTTC
CASSLQGARDGYTF
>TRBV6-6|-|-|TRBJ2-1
TGTGCCAGCAGTTACCGACTCGACAATGAGCAGTTCTTC
CASSYRLDNEQFF
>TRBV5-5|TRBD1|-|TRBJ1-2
TGTGCCAGCAGCCGTAGTCCGGGACAGCCTATCTATGGCTACACCTTC
CASSRSPGQPIYGYTF
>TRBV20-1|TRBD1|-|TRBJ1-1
TGCAGCACAGGGGTGGGCACTGAAGCTTTCTTT
CSTGVGTEAFF
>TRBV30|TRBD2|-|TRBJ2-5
TGTGCCTGCACTGGACTAGCGAAAGAGACCCAGTACTTC
CACTGLAKETQYF
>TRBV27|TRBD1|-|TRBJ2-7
TGTGCCAGCAGTACAGGACCGGGACAGTTATTCTTC
CASSTGPGQLFF
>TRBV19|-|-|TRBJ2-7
TGTGCCAGTAGTAAGGGGGTCAGCTACGAGCAGTACTTC
CASSKGVSYEQYF
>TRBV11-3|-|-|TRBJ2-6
TGTGCCAGCAGCCCGAGGAGGGGATTACAAGACTCTGGGGCCAACGTCCTGACTTTC
CASSPRRGLQDSGANVLTF
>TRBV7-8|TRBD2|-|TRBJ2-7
TGTGCCAGCACCCTACTTACCGGGACTAGCGGTACCTACGAGCAGTACTTC
CASTLLTGTSGTYEQYF
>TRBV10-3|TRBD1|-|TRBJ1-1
TGTGCCATCAGTGGGGGACAGTACACTGAAGCTTTCTTT
CAISGGQYTEAFF
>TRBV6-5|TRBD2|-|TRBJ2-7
TGTGCCAGCAGTTACCCTAGCGGGAGAGGGATCTACGAGCAGTACTTC
CASSYPSGRGIYEQYF
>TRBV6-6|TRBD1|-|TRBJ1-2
TGTGCCAGCAGTCACAGGGGGCTGAGCTATGGCTACACCTTC
CASSHRGLSYGYTF
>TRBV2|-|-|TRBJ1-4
TGTGCCACCGCGGCCCAGGAAGGGGCTAATGAAAAACTGTTTTTT
CATAAQEGANEKLFF
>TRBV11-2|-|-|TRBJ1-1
TGTGCCAGCAGCCGATGGGCCACTGAAGCTTTCTTT
CASSRWATEAFF
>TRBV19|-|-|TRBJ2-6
TGTGCCAGTAGTATGTCCGTGAGCTCTGGGGCCAACGTCCTGACTTTC
CASSMSVSSGANVLTF
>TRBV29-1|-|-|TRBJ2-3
TGCAGCGTGCCTCCGGGGGAGGCGCAGTATTTT
CSVPPGEAQYF
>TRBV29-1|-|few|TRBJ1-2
TGCAGCGCCCGACGAGGAACCGGCTATGGCTACACCTTC
CSARRGTGYGYTF
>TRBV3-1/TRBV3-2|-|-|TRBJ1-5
TGTGCCAGCAGCCAAGGCAGGGGTTCGCCCCAGCATTTT
CASSQGRGSPQHF
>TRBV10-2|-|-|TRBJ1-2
TGCGCCAGCAGTGACCTACTAGTGGACGGCTACACCTTC
CASSDLLVDGYTF
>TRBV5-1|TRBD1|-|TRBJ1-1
TGCGCCAGCAGCTCCTCCGGGACAGAGAACACTGAAGCTTTCTTT
CASSSSGTENTEAFF
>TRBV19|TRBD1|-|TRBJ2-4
TGTGCCAGTAGTAACTCACAGGGGGCTGTTTCCAAAAACATTCAGTACTTC
CASSNSQGAVSKNIQYF
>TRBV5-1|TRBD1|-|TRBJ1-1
TGCGCCAGCAGCCCCGGACAGGGGGCGTGGGGCACTGAAGCTTTCTTT
CASSPGQGAWGTEAFF
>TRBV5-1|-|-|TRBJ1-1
TGCGCGACCAGAGACAGCTTGAACACTGAAGCTTTCTTT
CATRDSLNTEAFF
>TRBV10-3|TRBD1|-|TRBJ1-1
TGTGCCATCAGTCCGGACAGGATGAACACTGAAGCTTTCTTT
CAISPDRMNTEAFF
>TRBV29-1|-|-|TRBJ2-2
TGCAGCGTTGCAGGGGAGTATAATGCCGGGGAGCTGTTTTTT
CSVAGEYNAGELFF
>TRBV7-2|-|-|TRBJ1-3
TGTGCCAGCAGCCTTAACAGGGCTGGAAACACCATATATTTT
CASSLNRAGNTIYF
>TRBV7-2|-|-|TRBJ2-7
TGTGCCAGCAGCTACGGGACTCTTTACGAGCAGTACTTC
CASSYGTLYEQYF
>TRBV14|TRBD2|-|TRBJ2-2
TGTGCCAGCAGCTCTCGGACTAGCGGGAGAAACACCGGGGAGCTGTTTTTT
CASSSRTSGRNTGELFF
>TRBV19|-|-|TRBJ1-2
TGTGCCAGTAGCCAAACAGGGAACTATGGCTACACCTTC
CASSQTGNYGYTF
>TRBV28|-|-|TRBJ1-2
TGTGCCAGATGGGAGGCGGGGTCCGGCTACACCTTC
CARWEAGSGYTF
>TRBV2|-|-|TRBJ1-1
TGTGCCAGCAGATATGGCAGGGACACTGAAGCTTTCTTT
CASRYGRDTEAFF
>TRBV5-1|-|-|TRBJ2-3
TGCGCCAGCAGCTTGGGAGCCACAGATACGCAGTATTTT
CASSLGATDTQYF
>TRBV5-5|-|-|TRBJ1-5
TGTGCCAGCAGCTTGGGGCAGGGTGGTTTCCTCGGCAATCAGCCCCAGCATTTT
CASSLGQGGFLGNQPQHF
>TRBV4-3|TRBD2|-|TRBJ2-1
TGCGCCAGCAGCCAATCCCAAGCGGGAGCCACAAGCAAGAATGAGCAGTTCTTC
CASSQSQAGATSKNEQFF
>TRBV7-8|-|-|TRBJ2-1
TGTGCCAGCAGCTTAGCGGGAGCCGATGAGCAGTTCTTC
CASSLAGADEQFF
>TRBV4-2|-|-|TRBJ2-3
TGTGCCAGCAGCACACCTTTCCGCACAGATACGCAGTATTTT
CASSTPFRTDTQYF
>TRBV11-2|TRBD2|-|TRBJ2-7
TGTGCCAGCAGCTTAGAGCGGGAGTGGGACGAGCAGTACTTC
CASSLEREWDEQYF
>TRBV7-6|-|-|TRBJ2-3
TGTGCCAGCAGCTTAAACCCAGGGATCACAGATACGCAGTATTTT
CASSLNPGITDTQYF
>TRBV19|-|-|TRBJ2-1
TGTGCCAGTAGTTATCAGGGCTTCCACAATGAGCAGTTCTTC
CASSYQGFHNEQFF
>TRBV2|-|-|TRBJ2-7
TGTGCCAGCAAGATAGACAGGCCGTTCTACGAGCAGTACTTC
CASKIDRPFYEQYF
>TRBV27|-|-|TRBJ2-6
TGTGCCAGCTACCCTAGGGGCTCTGGGGCCAACGTCCTGACTTTC
CASYPRGSGANVLTF